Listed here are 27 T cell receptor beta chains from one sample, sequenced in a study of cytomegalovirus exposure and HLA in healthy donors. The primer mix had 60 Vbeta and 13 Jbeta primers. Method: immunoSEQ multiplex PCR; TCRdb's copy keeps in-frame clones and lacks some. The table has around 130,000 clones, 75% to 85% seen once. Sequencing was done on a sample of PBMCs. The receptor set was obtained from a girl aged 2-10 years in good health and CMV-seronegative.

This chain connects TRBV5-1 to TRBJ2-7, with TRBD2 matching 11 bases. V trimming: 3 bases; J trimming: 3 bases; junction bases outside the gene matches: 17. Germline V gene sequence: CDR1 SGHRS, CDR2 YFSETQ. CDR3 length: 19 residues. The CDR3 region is CASSWRTSGQGGGIYEQYF. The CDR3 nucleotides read TGCGCCAGCAGCTGGCGGACTAGCGGGCAGGGAGGCGGTATCTACGAGCAGTACTTC.

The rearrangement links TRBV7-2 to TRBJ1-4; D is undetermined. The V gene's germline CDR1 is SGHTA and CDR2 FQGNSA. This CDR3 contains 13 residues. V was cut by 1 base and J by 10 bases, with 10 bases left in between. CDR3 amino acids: CASSLVVSGKLFF. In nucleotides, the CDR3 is TGTGCCAGCAGCTTAGTAGTCAGCGGAAAACTGTTTTTT.

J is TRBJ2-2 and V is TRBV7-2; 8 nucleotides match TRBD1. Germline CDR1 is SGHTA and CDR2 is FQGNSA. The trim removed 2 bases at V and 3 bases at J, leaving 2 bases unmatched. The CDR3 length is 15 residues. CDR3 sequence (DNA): TGTGCCAGCAGCTTACAGGGGGCGGACACCGGGGAGCTGTTTTTT. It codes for CASSLQGADTGELFF. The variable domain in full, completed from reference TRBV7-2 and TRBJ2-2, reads GAGVSQSPSNKVTEKGKDVELRCDPISGHTALYWYRQSLGQGLEFLIYFQGNSAPDKSGLPSDRFSAERTGGSVSTLTIQRTQQEDSAVYLCASSLQGADTGELFFGEGSRLTVL.

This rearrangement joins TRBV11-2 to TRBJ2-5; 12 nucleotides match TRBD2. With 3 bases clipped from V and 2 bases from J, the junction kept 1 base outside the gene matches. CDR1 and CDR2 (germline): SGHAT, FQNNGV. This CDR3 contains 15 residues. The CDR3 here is CASSFTSGGQETQYF. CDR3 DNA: TGTGCCAGCAGCTTCACTAGCGGGGGGCAAGAGACCCAGTACTTC.

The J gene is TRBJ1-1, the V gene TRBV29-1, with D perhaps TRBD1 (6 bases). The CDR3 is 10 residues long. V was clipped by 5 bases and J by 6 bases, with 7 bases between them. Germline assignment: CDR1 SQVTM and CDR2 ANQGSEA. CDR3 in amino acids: CSVQGPEAFF. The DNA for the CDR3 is TGCAGCGTTCAGGGGCCTGAAGCTTTCTTT.

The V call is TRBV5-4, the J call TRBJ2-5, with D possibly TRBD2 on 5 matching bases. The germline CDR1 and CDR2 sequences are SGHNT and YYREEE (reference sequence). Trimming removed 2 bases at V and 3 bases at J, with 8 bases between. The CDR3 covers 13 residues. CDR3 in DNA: TGTGCCAGCAGCTTCCGGGGTGAAGAGACCCAGTACTTC. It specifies CASSFRGEETQYF.

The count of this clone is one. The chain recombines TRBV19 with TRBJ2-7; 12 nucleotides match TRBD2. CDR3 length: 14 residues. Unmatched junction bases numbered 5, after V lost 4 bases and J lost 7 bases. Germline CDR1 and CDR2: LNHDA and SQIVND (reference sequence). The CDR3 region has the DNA TGTGCCAGTAGTAGGACTAGCGGGAAGCGAGAGCAGTACTTC. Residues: CASSRTSGKREQYF.

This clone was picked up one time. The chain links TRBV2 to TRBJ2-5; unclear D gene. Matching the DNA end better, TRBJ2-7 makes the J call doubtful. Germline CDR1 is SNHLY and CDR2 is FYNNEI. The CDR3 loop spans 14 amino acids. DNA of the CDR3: TGTGCCAGCAGTGAAGCGCCGGTTTTCTACGAGCAGTACTTC. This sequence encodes CASSEAPVFYEQYF.

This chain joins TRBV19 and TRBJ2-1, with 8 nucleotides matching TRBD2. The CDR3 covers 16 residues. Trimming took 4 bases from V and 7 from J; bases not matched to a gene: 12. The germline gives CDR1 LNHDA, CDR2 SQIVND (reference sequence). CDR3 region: CASSTPGRGTSNEQFF. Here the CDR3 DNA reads TGTGCCAGTAGTACCCCCGGGAGGGGAACCTCAAATGAGCAGTTCTTC.

In nucleotides, the CDR3 is TGTGCCAGCAGCTTGATCTTTGGCAGCGGGAGCAATCAGCCCCAGCATTTT. Amino acid sequence: CASSLIFGSGSNQPQHF. The rearrangement joins TRBV5-5 to TRBJ1-5; D unclear. Deletions cut 1 base from V and 1 base from J, with 15 bases between. CDR1 is SGHKS, CDR2 YYEKEE, per germline (reference sequence). The CDR3 sequence is 17 residues long. The complete variable domain, with remaining parts taken from reference TRBV5-5 and TRBJ1-5, reads DAGVTQSPTHLIKTRGQQVTLRCSPISGHKSVSWYQQVLGQGPQFIFQYYEKEERGRGNFPDRFSARQFPNYSSELNVNALLLGDSALYLCASSLIFGSGSNQPQHFGDGTRLSIL.

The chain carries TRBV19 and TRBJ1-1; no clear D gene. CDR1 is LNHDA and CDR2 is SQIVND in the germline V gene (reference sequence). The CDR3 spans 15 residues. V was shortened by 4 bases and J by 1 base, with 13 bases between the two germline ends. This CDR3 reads CASSKKRAGNTEAFF. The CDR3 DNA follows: TGTGCCAGTAGTAAGAAAAGGGCGGGGAACACTGAAGCTTTCTTT.

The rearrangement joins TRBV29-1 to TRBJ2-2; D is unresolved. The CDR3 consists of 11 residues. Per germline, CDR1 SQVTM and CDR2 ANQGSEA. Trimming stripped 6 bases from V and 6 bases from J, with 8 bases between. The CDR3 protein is CSVKEAGELFF. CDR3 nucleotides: TGCAGCGTGAAAGAGGCCGGGGAGCTGTTTTTT.

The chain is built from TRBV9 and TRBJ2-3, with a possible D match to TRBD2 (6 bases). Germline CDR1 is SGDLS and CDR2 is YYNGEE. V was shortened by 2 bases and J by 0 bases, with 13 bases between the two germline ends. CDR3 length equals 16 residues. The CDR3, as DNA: TGTGCCAGCAGCGTCGGCGGGGCTGCTAGCACAGATACGCAGTATTTT. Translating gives CASSVGGAASTDTQYF.

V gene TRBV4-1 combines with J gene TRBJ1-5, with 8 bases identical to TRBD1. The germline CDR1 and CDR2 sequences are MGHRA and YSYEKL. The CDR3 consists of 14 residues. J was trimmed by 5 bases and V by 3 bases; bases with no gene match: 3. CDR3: CASSHDRGYQPQHF. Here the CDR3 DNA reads TGCGCCAGCAGCCATGACAGGGGTTATCAGCCCCAGCATTTT.

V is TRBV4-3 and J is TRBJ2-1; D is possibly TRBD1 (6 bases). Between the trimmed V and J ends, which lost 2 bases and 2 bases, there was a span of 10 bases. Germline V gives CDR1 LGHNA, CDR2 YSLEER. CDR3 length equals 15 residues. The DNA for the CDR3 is TGCGCCAGCAGCCAACGGACAGATACCTACAATGAGCAGTTCTTC. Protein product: CASSQRTDTYNEQFF.

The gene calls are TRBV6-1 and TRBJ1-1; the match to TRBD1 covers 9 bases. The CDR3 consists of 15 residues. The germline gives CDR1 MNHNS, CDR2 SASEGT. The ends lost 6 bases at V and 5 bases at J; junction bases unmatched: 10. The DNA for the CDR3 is TGTGCCAGCAGCCTAGGGACAGGGCGTGGGACTGAAGCTTTCTTT. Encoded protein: CASSLGTGRGTEAFF.

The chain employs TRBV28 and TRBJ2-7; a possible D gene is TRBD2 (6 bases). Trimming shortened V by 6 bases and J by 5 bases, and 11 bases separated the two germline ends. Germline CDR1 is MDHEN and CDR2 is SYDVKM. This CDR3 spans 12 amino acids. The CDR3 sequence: CASRGTYHEQYF. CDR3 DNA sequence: TGTGCCAGCAGAGGGACTTACCACGAGCAGTACTTC.

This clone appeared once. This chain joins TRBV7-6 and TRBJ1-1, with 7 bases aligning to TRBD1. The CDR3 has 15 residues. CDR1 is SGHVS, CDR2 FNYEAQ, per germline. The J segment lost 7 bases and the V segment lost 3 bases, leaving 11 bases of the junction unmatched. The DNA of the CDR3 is TGTGCCAGCAGCTTCGGACAGGTCGGGGAGCGTGAAGCTTTCTTT. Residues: CASSFGQVGEREAFF.

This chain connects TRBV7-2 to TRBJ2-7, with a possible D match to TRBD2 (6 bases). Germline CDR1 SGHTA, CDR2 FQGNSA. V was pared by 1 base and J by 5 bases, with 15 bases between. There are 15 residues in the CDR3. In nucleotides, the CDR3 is TGTGCCAGCAGCTTAGTGTCCGGGAGTAACGACGAGCAGTACTTC. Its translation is CASSLVSGSNDEQYF.

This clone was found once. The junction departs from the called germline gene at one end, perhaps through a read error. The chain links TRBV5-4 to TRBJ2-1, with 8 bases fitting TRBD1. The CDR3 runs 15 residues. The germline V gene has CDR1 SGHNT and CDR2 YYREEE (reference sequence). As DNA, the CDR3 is TGTGCCAGCAGCCCAAGGACAGGGTGGGACAATGGGCAGTTCTTC. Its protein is CASSPRTGWDNGQFF.

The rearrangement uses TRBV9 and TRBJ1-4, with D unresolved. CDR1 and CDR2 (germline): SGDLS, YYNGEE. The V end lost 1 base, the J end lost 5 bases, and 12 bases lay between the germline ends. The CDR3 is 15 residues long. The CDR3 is CASSVFDGENEKLFF. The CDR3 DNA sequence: TGTGCCAGCAGCGTATTTGACGGAGAGAATGAAAAACTGTTTTTT.

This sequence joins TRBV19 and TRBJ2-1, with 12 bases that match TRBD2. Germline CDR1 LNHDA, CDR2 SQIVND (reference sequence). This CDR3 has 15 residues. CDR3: CSSSGRALRNGEQFF. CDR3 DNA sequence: TGTAGCTCTAGCGGGAGGGCCCTCCGTAATGGCGAGCAGTTCTTC.

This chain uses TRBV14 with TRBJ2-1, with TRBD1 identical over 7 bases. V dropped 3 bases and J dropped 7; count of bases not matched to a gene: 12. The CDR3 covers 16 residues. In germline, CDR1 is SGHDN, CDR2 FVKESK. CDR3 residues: CASSQRRGARGNEQFF. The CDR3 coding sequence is TGTGCCAGCAGCCAGAGGCGAGGGGCCAGGGGGAATGAGCAGTTCTTC.

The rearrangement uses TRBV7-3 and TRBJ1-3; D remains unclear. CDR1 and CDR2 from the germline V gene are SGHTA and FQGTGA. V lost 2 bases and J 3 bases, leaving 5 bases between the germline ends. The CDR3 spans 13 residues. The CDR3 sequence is CASSLGGGNTIYF. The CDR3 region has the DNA TGTGCCAGCAGCTTAGGAGGTGGAAACACCATATATTTT.

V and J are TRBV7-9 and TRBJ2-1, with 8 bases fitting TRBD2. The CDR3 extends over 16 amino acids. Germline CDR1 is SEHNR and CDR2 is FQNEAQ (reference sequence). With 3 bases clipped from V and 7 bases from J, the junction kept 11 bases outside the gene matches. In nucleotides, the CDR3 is TGTGCCAGCAGCTTCTCCGCACGGGAGGGGAAAAATGAGCAGTTCTTC. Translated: CASSFSAREGKNEQFF.

The CDR3 nucleotides read TGCGCCAGCAGCTTGGGACAGGGGGCTGAGCAGTTCTTC. It yields the protein CASSLGQGAEQFF. The chain uses TRBV5-1 and TRBJ2-1, with TRBD1 matching over 10 bases. In germline, CDR1 is SGHRS, CDR2 YFSETQ. The ends lost 0 bases at V and 9 bases at J; junction bases unmatched: 0. The CDR3 loop spans 13 amino acids.

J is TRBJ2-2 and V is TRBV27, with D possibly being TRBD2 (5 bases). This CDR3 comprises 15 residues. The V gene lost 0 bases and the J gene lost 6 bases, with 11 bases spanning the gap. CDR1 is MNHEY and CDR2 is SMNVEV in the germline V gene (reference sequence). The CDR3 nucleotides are TGTGCCAGCAGTTTATCGCGGGTAGACGCCGGGGAGCTGTTTTTT. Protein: CASSLSRVDAGELFF.